The 28 T cell receptor beta chains reported below all come from one sample, sequenced in a study of cytomegalovirus exposure and HLA in healthy donors. The PCR had 60 Vbeta and 13 Jbeta primers. Method: immunoSEQ multiplex PCR; TCRdb's copy keeps in-frame clones and lacks some. The sample lists around 200,000 clones, around four fifths occurring once. Sequenced sample: PBMCs. These receptors all come from a woman aged 45-60 years in good health and CMV-seropositive.

The chain joins TRBV1 to TRBJ1-5. TRBV1 is given as a pseudogene. The CDR3 extends over 18 amino acids. This chain's CDR3 is CTSSGRRFRKVNNQPQHF. The CDR3 bases are TGCACCAGCAGCGGGAGGAGATTCCGAAAAGTAAACAATCAGCCCCAGCATTTT.

The rearrangement uses TRBV2 and TRBJ2-7; a possible D gene is TRBD1 (8 bases). V gave up 9 bases and J gave up 3 bases, with 15 bases separating them. Germline CDR1 SNHLY, CDR2 FYNNEI. This CDR3 is 13 amino acids long. The CDR3 region has the DNA TGTGCCAGGGGAGGGACAGGCCGCTACGAGCAGTACTTC. Translated: CARGGTGRYEQYF.

This sequence joins TRBV5-1 and TRBJ2-2; D unresolved. CDR1 and CDR2 (germline): SGHRS, YFSETQ. The length of the CDR3 is 14 residues. Trimming stripped 0 bases from V and 6 bases from J, with 9 bases between. The CDR3 loop is CASSLDSQAGELFF. The DNA of the CDR3 is TGCGCCAGCAGCTTGGACAGTCAGGCCGGGGAGCTGTTTTTT.

The chain combines TRBV2 with TRBJ2-2; D remains unclear. With 5 bases removed from V and 4 bases from J, the gap between germline ends came to 2 bases. In germline, CDR1 is SNHLY, CDR2 FYNNEI. The CDR3 has 11 amino acids. CDR3 region: CASSLTGELFF. In nucleotides, the CDR3 is TGTGCCAGCAGTCTCACCGGGGAGCTGTTTTTT.

The chain couples TRBV5-4 to TRBJ1-1; 8 bases are shared with TRBD1. The CDR3 spans 14 residues. Looked up from germline, CDR1 is SGHNT and CDR2 is YYREEE (reference sequence). V gave up 4 bases and J gave up 4 bases; unmatched junction bases: 6. The CDR3 region is CASSASRGPTEAFF. CDR3 bases: TGTGCCAGCAGCGCCAGCAGGGGGCCCACTGAAGCTTTCTTT.

V usage is TRBV19 and J usage is TRBJ2-1, with 9 bases aligning to TRBD2. The V gene end was trimmed by 2 bases and the J gene end by 4 bases; junction bases not matched to a gene: 6. CDR3 size: 16 residues. Germline V gene sequence: CDR1 LNHDA, CDR2 SQIVND (reference sequence). The CDR3 region has the DNA TGTGCCAGTAGTATATGGCGGGGGGGCTTATACAATGAGCAGTTCTTC. It encodes CASSIWRGGLYNEQFF.

The rearrangement links TRBV5-1 to TRBJ2-3; TRBD2 aligns across 7 bases. V shed 0 bases, J shed 4 bases, and the junction held 5 bases outside the gene matches. The CDR3 spans 15 residues. Looked up from germline, CDR1 is SGHRS and CDR2 is YFSETQ. CDR3: CASSLVGGFADTQYF. CDR3 nucleotide sequence: TGCGCCAGCAGCTTGGTGGGAGGGTTTGCAGATACGCAGTATTTT.

J is TRBJ2-7 and V is TRBV28; D is undetermined. Germline V CDR1 and CDR2: MDHEN, SYDVKM. The CDR3 has 14 residues. The V and J ends lost 2 bases and 2 bases respectively, with 10 bases between them. DNA for the CDR3: TGTGCCAGCAGTTTACCCAGAACAGCCTACGAGCAGTACTTC. Its translation: CASSLPRTAYEQYF.

The CDR3 region is CASRASASYEQYF. As DNA, the CDR3 is TGTGCCAGCAGGGCCTCCGCCTCCTACGAGCAGTACTTC. The V gene is TRBV27, the J gene TRBJ2-7; D not certain. The CDR3 spans 13 residues. Per germline, CDR1 MNHEY and CDR2 SMNVEV (reference sequence). Trimming cost V 6 bases and J 0 bases, with 9 bases left between them.

The V gene is TRBV28, the J gene TRBJ2-3; D gene ambiguous. The germline V gene has CDR1 MDHEN and CDR2 SYDVKM. Between the trimmed V and J ends, which lost 6 bases and 9 bases, there was a span of 25 bases. The length of the CDR3 is 16 residues. The CDR3, as DNA: TGTGCCAGCAGATACCCCACGACGCTTGGAGATACAACGCAGTATTTT. It yields the protein CASRYPTTLGDTTQYF.

As to this clone: One end of the junction does not line up with germline, which may come from a read error. The chain's CDR3 is CSSSLGATGVNYGYTF. In nucleotides, the CDR3 is TGTTCCAGCAGCTTAGGGGCGACAGGGGTTAACTATGGCTACACCTTC. The J gene is TRBJ1-2, the V gene TRBV7-3; 8 nucleotides line up with TRBD1. This CDR3 has 16 amino acids. Germline CDR1 is SGHTA and CDR2 is FQGTGA.

V is TRBV27 and J is TRBJ1-2, with D uncertain. The CDR3 length is 13 residues. The V end was cut by 2 bases, the J end by 5 bases, with 9 bases between. From germline, CDR1 is MNHEY and CDR2 SMNVEV (reference sequence). In DNA, the CDR3 is TGTGCCAGCAGTTTACTAGGCCGGTATGGCTACACCTTC. It specifies CASSLLGRYGYTF.

The CDR3, as DNA: TGTGCCAGCTCACCTCGACAGGGAACGGACGGCTACACCTTC. Protein: CASSPRQGTDGYTF. J is TRBJ1-2 and V is TRBV18, with 7 positions matching TRBD1. In germline, CDR1 is KGHSH, CDR2 LQKENI. The junction had 9 bases not matched to a gene; V was cut back by 3 bases and J by 8 bases. The CDR3 length is 14 residues.

This clone has a single count. The chain carries TRBV29-1 and TRBJ2-3; 8 bases map to TRBD1. Germline assignment: CDR1 SQVTM and CDR2 ANQGSEA. This CDR3 region has 14 residues. The V and J ends lost 4 bases and 7 bases, in that order; junction bases with no gene match: 10. DNA for the CDR3: TGCAGCGTTGCCATGCGCAGGGGGCTTAATACGCAGTATTTT. This sequence encodes CSVAMRRGLNTQYF.

The CDR3 coding sequence is TGTGCCAGCAGTCCGGACAGAAGTGAATACAATGAGCAGTTCTTC. Protein product: CASSPDRSEYNEQFF. This chain joins TRBV6-5 and TRBJ2-1; maybe TRBD1 (6 bases). With 5 bases removed from V and 4 bases from J, the gap between germline ends came to 15 bases. Germline loops: CDR1 MNHEY, CDR2 SVGAGI. The CDR3 has 15 residues.

This chain links TRBV5-4 with TRBJ2-1; TRBD2 matches 15 bases. Per germline, CDR1 SGHNT and CDR2 YYREEE (reference sequence). The ends lost 3 bases at V and 7 bases at J; junction bases unmatched: 5. The length of the CDR3 is 16 residues. CDR3 in DNA: TGTGCCAGCAGCTCCCGGACTAGCGGGGGGGCAAATGAGCAGTTCTTC. Translation gives CASSSRTSGGANEQFF.

CDR3 amino acids: CASSVGRTGKITF. The CDR3 DNA reads as TGTGCCAGCAGCGTAGGGAGGACAGGGAAAATCACCTTC. The rearrangement joins TRBV9 to TRBJ1-2; 8 bases align to TRBD1. V shed 0 bases and J 13 bases; nucleotides not matched to a gene: 8. Germline CDR1 is SGDLS and CDR2 is YYNGEE. The CDR3 totals 13 residues.

This chain joins TRBV5-4 and TRBJ2-2; D gene uncertain. The ends were cut back, 7 bases at V and 2 bases at J, with 12 bases in the middle. The CDR3 sequence is 14 residues long. Germline assignment: CDR1 SGHNT and CDR2 YYREEE (reference sequence). CDR3 bases: TGTGCCAGCCGAGTCCAGGCTAACACCGGGGAGCTGTTTTTT. This sequence encodes CASRVQANTGELFF.

The V gene is TRBV19, the J gene TRBJ1-1; 12 positions match TRBD1. The V gene end was trimmed by 7 bases and the J gene end by 10 bases; junction bases not matched to a gene: 10. Looked up from germline, CDR1 is LNHDA and CDR2 is SQIVND (reference sequence). The CDR3 has 14 residues. The CDR3 sequence: CASIPGTGGSVAFF. Here the CDR3 DNA reads TGTGCCAGTATCCCCGGGACAGGGGGCAGCGTAGCTTTCTTT. Together with reference TRBV19 and TRBJ1-1, the CDR3 gives the full variable domain: DGGITQSPKYLFRKEGQNVTLSCEQNLNHDAMYWYRQDPGQGLRLIYYSQIVNDFQKGDIAEGYSVSREKKESFPLTVTSAQKNPTAFYLCASIPGTGGSVAFFGQGTRLTVV.

The rearrangement uses TRBV7-2 and TRBJ2-2; 11 bases agree with TRBD2. Germline values: CDR1 SGHTA, CDR2 FQGNSA. The CDR3 has 17 residues. The V segment lost 3 bases and the J segment 6 bases; nucleotides outside the gene matches: 9. The chain's CDR3 is CASSFRGGLAAPGELFF. In DNA form, the CDR3 reads TGTGCCAGCAGCTTTAGGGGGGGACTAGCGGCTCCCGGGGAGCTGTTTTTT.

This chain links TRBV2 with TRBJ2-1; 15 positions agree with TRBD2. The trim removed 9 bases at V and 12 bases at J, leaving 12 bases unmatched. The germline CDR1 and CDR2 sequences are SNHLY and FYNNEI. The CDR3 is 15 amino acids. CDR3 DNA sequence: TGTGCCAGAGGGTCGGTGGGACTAGCGGGGGGCGGGCAGTTCTTC. This codes for CARGSVGLAGGGQFF.

The rearrangement uses TRBV4-2 and TRBJ2-1, with D perhaps TRBD2 (6 bases). There are 14 residues in the CDR3. Germline V gene sequence: CDR1 LGHNA, CDR2 YNFKEQ. The V end was cut by 4 bases, the J end by 5 bases, with 12 bases between. The CDR3 region is CASSRELADNEQFF. Written as DNA, the CDR3 is TGTGCCAGCAGCCGCGAACTAGCCGACAATGAGCAGTTCTTC.

The J gene is TRBJ1-1, the V gene TRBV6-6, with 7 bases identical to TRBD1. The ends lost 6 bases at V and 5 bases at J; junction bases unmatched: 9. The length of the CDR3 is 14 residues. Germline V gene data show CDR1 as MNHNY and CDR2 as SVGAGI (reference sequence). The chain's CDR3 is CASRRQGRATEAFF. In nucleotides, the CDR3 is TGTGCCAGCAGGAGACAGGGCCGAGCTACTGAAGCTTTCTTT.

The rearrangement uses TRBV9 and TRBJ1-2, with 8 bases aligning to TRBD1. Looked up from germline, CDR1 is SGDLS and CDR2 is YYNGEE. This CDR3 is 14 amino acids long. V lost 3 bases and J lost 3; bases outside the gene matches: 4. CDR3 sequence: CASSAGTGHYGYTF. CDR3 in DNA: TGTGCCAGCAGCGCCGGGACAGGCCACTATGGCTACACCTTC.

This rearrangement joins TRBV2 to TRBJ1-6, with D hard to call. V gave up 6 bases and J gave up 4 bases, with 10 bases separating them. Per the germline V gene, CDR1 is SNHLY and CDR2 is FYNNEI. The CDR3 extends over 14 amino acids. The CDR3 bases are TGTGCCAGCAGAAGTTCAGAATATAATTCACCCCTCCACTTT. It translates to CASRSSEYNSPLHF.

The rearrangement links TRBV7-8 to TRBJ2-3, with 7 nucleotides matching TRBD2. Germline trimming cut 5 bases from V and 2 bases from J; bases unmatched to any gene: 7. The germline V gene encodes CDR1 SGHVS and CDR2 FQNEAQ. CDR3 length: 15 residues. For the CDR3, the DNA is TGTGCCAGCAGCATGACTAGCTCAAACACAGATACGCAGTATTTT. It codes for CASSMTSSNTDTQYF.

V is TRBV11-2 and J is TRBJ2-1, with D unclear. Trimming cost V 5 bases and J 3 bases, with 11 bases left between them. Per the germline V gene, CDR1 is SGHAT and CDR2 is FQNNGV. The CDR3 is 14 amino acids. CDR3: CASSPYSLYNEQFF. The CDR3 coding sequence is TGTGCCAGCAGCCCATACAGTCTCTACAATGAGCAGTTCTTC. Together with reference TRBV11-2 and TRBJ2-1, the CDR3 gives the full variable domain: EAGVAQSPRYKIIEKRQSVAFWCNPISGHATLYWYQQILGQGPKLLIQFQNNGVVDDSQLPKDRFSAERLKGVDSTLKIQPAKLEDSAVYLCASSPYSLYNEQFFGPGTRLTVL.

The chain employs TRBV9 and TRBJ2-1; D remains ambiguous. Germline V CDR1 and CDR2: SGDLS, YYNGEE. This CDR3 is 13 amino acids long. V was shortened by 0 bases and J by 4 bases, with 5 bases between the two germline ends. DNA for the CDR3: TGTGCCAGCAGCGTAGACAGATACAATGAGCAGTTCTTC. Translated: CASSVDRYNEQFF. Drawing the rest from reference TRBV9 and TRBJ2-1, the complete variable domain is DSGVTQTPKHLITATGQRVTLRCSPRSGDLSVYWYQQSLDQGLQFLIQYYNGEERAKGNILERFSAQQFPDLHSELNLSSLELGDSALYFCASSVDRYNEQFFGPGTRLTVL.